This TCR beta chain was sequenced during a study of regulatory T cells in long-lasting Graves disease (dated by TCRdb to the early 2020s). General notes on the study: In the newly diagnosed Graves' disease group, patients had been taking antithyroid drugs for less than 3 months. Patients with persistent Graves' disease were compared with patients with newly diagnosed Graves' disease using TCR sequencing and RNA sequencing of peripheral blood. The study was conducted in China and was registered as a clinical trial. TCR sequencing covered approximately 13 persistent and some 20 newly diagnosed Graves' disease patients, around 35 samples in total.

CDR1 and CDR2 are drawn from the germline V gene: SNHLY, FYNNEI. The CDR3, from cysteine to phenylalanine, totals 14 residues. Just CDR3 DNA is preserved here, 42 bases in frame from base 1. V is clipped by 7 bases and J by 0 bases, and the sequence between their germline boundaries is 7 bases long. Note on this clonotype: The antigen it recognizes is unknown. Within one base of it there is no much larger clone, and no base qualities were kept.

The full study reports these points: The study examined only peripheral blood because the primary lesion, thyroid tissue, could not be accessed. Preferential use of TRBV28, TRBJ1-2 and TRBJ2-5 was observed in persistent disease, whereas TRBV20-1 and TRBJ2-1 were favored in newly diagnosed disease. Patients with persistent disease shared more public clonotypes (over 2,500) than newly diagnosed patients did (more than 900). Compared with newly diagnosed patients, patients with persistent Graves' disease had lower TCR Shannon entropy and fewer highly expanded clones, which suggests clonal expansion. Sequencing and analysis were limited to the TCR beta chain. As a limitation, the authors acknowledged that the small sample size may reduce accuracy.

The library was made by multiplex PCR. TCRdb shows the sequencer as Illumina HiSeq 4000. TCR beta libraries were built with iRepertoire HTBI primers and Arm-PCR amplification of CDR3 regions. Gel purification was performed on PCR products prior to sequencing. Under the source paper's analysis protocol: Gene usage analysis of CDR3 amino acid clonotypes used the 62 TRBV and some 15 TRBJ segments found across samples. COPE and FqMerger were used to merge the filtered high-quality paired reads into contigs. Contigs were aligned with BLAST to IMGT TRBV, TRBD and TRBJ reference genes, and CDR3 was defined per IMGT. Highly expanded clones were defined as clonotypes with a frequency above 0.1%. Shannon entropy served as the measure of repertoire diversity, while the Gini coefficient captured V-J evenness. Public clonotypes were defined as clonotypes shared by more than one individual. Using fastp trimming at Q25 and MiXCR clonotype assembly, TCRdb reanalyzed the public sequencing data and kept in-frame beta chains. Rows with a matching CDR3 protein are joined into one entry that keeps the most common DNA and genes. These V and J calls originate from TCRdb's pipeline instead of the authors' own analysis. Counted in this sample were about 360,000 distinct CDR3 sequences; around 16% of them appeared once. The ten largest clonotypes hold over 20% of the sample.

Per the publication, the time point label means: newly diagnosed GD, antithyroid drugs for less than 3 months. RNA was extracted from PBMCs in TRIzol for both TCR sequencing and RNA sequencing. The diagnosis of Graves' disease followed American Thyroid Association guidelines. Recruitment of patients was carried out at an endocrinology department in Xi'an, China. Each patient gave approximately 9 milliliters of peripheral blood, collected in an EDTA anticoagulant tube. Ficoll Paque Plus density gradient separation was used to isolate PBMCs, and no further T cell sorting was performed. RNA quality was checked with an Agilent 2100 Bioanalyzer and agarose gel, and concentration with a NanoDrop 2000. These sequences were also reported in another study, on T cells in Graves' hyperthyroidism and ophthalmopathy. Taken from the second paper: Stable Graves' hyperthyroidism was defined as no progression to ophthalmopathy during 18 months of follow-up. The hyperthyroidism patients were between 18 and 65 years old and newly diagnosed, with a disease duration of less than 2 months. Any patient with an uncontrolled infection, another autoimmune disease, pregnancy or lactation was excluded. Diagnoses were established on the basis of clinical symptoms, serum thyroxine and TRAb, thyroid ultrasound, and orbital computed tomography. The first round of RT-PCR for the TCR CDR3 was performed with the HTBI primer set and the Qiagen OneStep RT-PCR kit. Most expanded thyroid clonotypes (frequency above 0.001) were also detected in blood, suggesting blood repertoires may reflect thyroid immune responses. A model built on a 13 V-J signature distinguished ophthalmopathy from stable hyperthyroidism, reaching approximately 89% sensitivity and around 82% specificity in cross-validation and 80%/75% in testing. In validation, the model predicted progression to ophthalmopathy a median of about 6 months before onset, with roughly 68% sensitivity and nearly 75% specificity. To identify distinguishing TCR V-J signatures, a discovery cohort of around 100 patients was used, comprising 43 with Graves' ophthalmopathy and around 60 with stable Graves' hyperthyroidism. Whether ophthalmopathy could be predicted prospectively was tested in an independent validation cohort made up of roughly 20 hyperthyroidism patients plus 17 patients who later progressed to ophthalmopathy. For training and testing, the 110 or so patients in the discovery cohort were randomly divided in a 7:3 ratio. The study also compared thyroid tissue and blood T-cell repertoires from five or six Graves' hyperthyroidism patients. After sampling, hyperthyroidism patients received methimazole starting at 30 mg daily, and ophthalmopathy patients received high-dose intravenous methylprednisolone. Libraries were constructed in a second round of multiplex PCR, after which size selection and purification were carried out. Sequencing of the libraries was done on an Illumina HiSeq2000 using paired-end 100 bp reads. SOAPnuke was used to process the raw data, throwing out any read that contained adapters or uncalled bases, had a mean Phred below 15, or lacked an exact constant-primer or identifier match. COPE v1.2.5 was used to merge high-quality paired reads, and clonotypes were defined as unique nucleotide sequences. Clonotypes were aligned to IMGT TRBV, TRBD and TRBJ reference segments using MiTCR v1.1. The analysis was restricted to V-J combinations with a frequency above 0.0001, which together covered just over 99% of the repertoires. A TCS score was defined as the ratio between F50 (clonal expansion) and ExV (chaos), using BLOSUM62-based TCRdist between CDR3 peptides within each V-J. Welch's t-statistics and random forest reduced 500 to 650 V-J features to 10 to 15, which were used in a naive Bayes classifier (R e1071). Sample size was not statistically predetermined, and blinding of investigators to group allocation was not performed. The paper reports TCR Vbeta CDR3 sequencing of 130 to 150 peripheral blood samples: 43 ophthalmopathy, about 75 hyperthyroidism and some 17 progressor patients.

This receptor was taken from a woman aged 18-29 years with Graves disease. Donor details come from another sample of the same person, matched by shared clones. Material: peripheral blood mononuclear cells (PBMCs), obtained at new diagnosis, from a patient treated with antithyroid drugs. The chain links TRBV2 with TRBJ2-6; no D gene call is confident. The DNA reads as follows: TGTGCCAGCAATTCGGGCTCTGGGGCCAACGTCCTGACTTTC. Its product reads: CASNSGSGANVLTF.